These T cell receptor beta chains were read from a single sample in a study of vaccination and CD4 T cells after COVID-19. A single record per CDR3 protein comes from TCRdb applying MiXCR to the PCR reads. The top ten clones hold around 46% of a sample with about 6,300 distinct CDR3 sequences, about three quarters of them seen once. What these receptors recognize is not known. The sample taken for sequencing was CD4+ T cells from blood, cultured in vitro. Receptors were obtained from a human donor who had recovered from COVID-19. CDR3s include the opening cysteine and the closing phenylalanine or tryptophan. Each record gives: CDR3 length, J gene, D gene, V gene, clone size, CDR3 DNA, CDR3 protein. The D gene is left open where the match is weak. A clone size is listed for some rows: how often the clone was seen (once, few, many), or a class if it is expanded.

CDR3 length: 15
J gene: TRBJ1-6
D gene: NA
V gene: TRBV10-3
clone size: few
CDR3 DNA: TGTGCCATCAGTTCGGCCAAGGGGGAAAATTCACCCCTCCACTTT
CDR3 protein: CAISSAKGENSPLHF

CDR3 length: 11
J gene: TRBJ2-3
D gene: NA
V gene: TRBV10-3
clone size: few
CDR3 DNA: TGTGCCAGCGGGGTCACAGATACGCAGTATTTT
CDR3 protein: CASGVTDTQYF

CDR3 length: 15
J gene: TRBJ1-2
D gene: TRBD1
V gene: TRBV2
clone size: NA
CDR3 DNA: TGTGCCAGCAGTGAGGTGGGGACAGGAGACTATGGCTACACCTTC
CDR3 protein: CASSEVGTGDYGYTF

CDR3 length: 13
J gene: TRBJ2-5
D gene: TRBD1
V gene: TRBV7-6
clone size: NA
CDR3 DNA: TGTGCCAGCAGCGTTGACAGGGGCGAGACCCAGTACTTC
CDR3 protein: CASSVDRGETQYF

CDR3 length: 13
J gene: TRBJ1-2
D gene: NA
V gene: TRBV20-1
clone size: NA
CDR3 DNA: TGCAGTGCTAGAGACCCCAGGAACTATGGCTACACCTTC
CDR3 protein: CSARDPRNYGYTF

CDR3 length: 14
J gene: TRBJ1-5
D gene: TRBD1
V gene: TRBV29-1
clone size: NA
CDR3 DNA: TGCAGCGTGGCAAGTGGGACAGTCAATCAGCCCCAGCATTTT
CDR3 protein: CSVASGTVNQPQHF

CDR3 length: 13
J gene: TRBJ2-5
D gene: NA
V gene: TRBV20-1
clone size: NA
CDR3 DNA: TGCAGTGCTAGAGAGACAGCTGAAGAGACCCAGTACTTC
CDR3 protein: CSARETAEETQYF

CDR3 length: 15
J gene: TRBJ2-3
D gene: TRBD1
V gene: TRBV27
clone size: NA
CDR3 DNA: TGTGCCAGCAGTTGGAGGACAGGGGTAGCAGATACGCAGTATTTT
CDR3 protein: CASSWRTGVADTQYF

CDR3 length: 14
J gene: TRBJ1-2
D gene: NA
V gene: TRBV12-3/TRBV12-4
clone size: NA
CDR3 DNA: TGTGCCAGCACGGGTATGGGCAGGGGCTATGGCTACACCTTC
CDR3 protein: CASTGMGRGYGYTF

CDR3 length: 19
J gene: TRBJ2-5
D gene: TRBD2
V gene: TRBV24-1
clone size: NA
CDR3 DNA: TGTGCCACCAGTGATTTCCTTCCCATTAGCGGGAGGAGACAAGAGACCCAGTACTTC
CDR3 protein: CATSDFLPISGRRQETQYF

CDR3 length: 14
J gene: TRBJ2-7
D gene: TRBD1
V gene: TRBV20-1
clone size: few
CDR3 DNA: TGCAGTGCTAGTTCTTTGACAGGGGGCTACGAGCAGTACTTC
CDR3 protein: CSASSLTGGYEQYF

CDR3 length: 15
J gene: TRBJ1-5
D gene: NA
V gene: TRBV27
clone size: NA
CDR3 DNA: TGTGCCAGCAGTTTTGGGGGGGTGACGAATCAGCCCCAGCATTTT
CDR3 protein: CASSFGGVTNQPQHF

CDR3 length: 14
J gene: TRBJ2-2
D gene: NA
V gene: TRBV7-3
clone size: NA
CDR3 DNA: TGTGCCAGCAGCTTAACGTTTGCGGGAGGGGAGCTGTTTTTT
CDR3 protein: CASSLTFAGGELFF

CDR3 length: 13
J gene: TRBJ2-2
D gene: NA
V gene: TRBV7-9
clone size: NA
CDR3 DNA: TGTGCCAGCAGCTTAGTCGTGGGCGGGGAGCTGTTTTTT
CDR3 protein: CASSLVVGGELFF

CDR3 length: 14
J gene: TRBJ1-2
D gene: NA
V gene: TRBV27
clone size: NA
CDR3 DNA: TGTGCCAGCAGTTCCGGGGGTTCTAGCTATGGCTACACCTTC
CDR3 protein: CASSSGGSSYGYTF

CDR3 length: 15
J gene: TRBJ2-3
D gene: NA
V gene: TRBV7-2
clone size: NA
CDR3 DNA: TGTGCCAGCAGCTTAACAGCGGTAAGCACAGATACGCAGTATTTT
CDR3 protein: CASSLTAVSTDTQYF

CDR3 length: 13
J gene: TRBJ1-2
D gene: NA
V gene: TRBV3-1
clone size: NA
CDR3 DNA: TGTGCCAGCAGCCAGAGAGCTAACTATGGCTACACCTTC
CDR3 protein: CASSQRANYGYTF

CDR3 length: 15
J gene: TRBJ2-3
D gene: NA
V gene: TRBV7-9
clone size: NA
CDR3 DNA: TGTGCCAGCAGCTTCGGGGCAGATACGACAGATACGCAGTATTTT
CDR3 protein: CASSFGADTTDTQYF

CDR3 length: 14
J gene: TRBJ1-6
D gene: NA
V gene: TRBV18
clone size: few
CDR3 DNA: TGTGCCAGCTCACCACTGACTGGAAATTCACCCCTCCACTTT
CDR3 protein: CASSPLTGNSPLHF

CDR3 length: 14
J gene: TRBJ1-3
D gene: NA
V gene: TRBV7-2
clone size: once
CDR3 DNA: TGTGCCAGCAGCTTACTTGTTCCTGGAAACACCATATATTTT
CDR3 protein: CASSLLVPGNTIYF

CDR3 length: 14
J gene: TRBJ2-7
D gene: TRBD1
V gene: TRBV6-2/TRBV6-3
clone size: once
CDR3 DNA: TGTGCCAGCAGTTTATGGACAGGGGACTACGAGCAGTACTTC
CDR3 protein: CASSLWTGDYEQYF

CDR3 length: 16
J gene: TRBJ1-2
D gene: NA
V gene: TRBV7-9
clone size: NA
CDR3 DNA: TGTGCCAGCAGCGGGTCCGGGACCGACACTAACTATGGCTACACCTTC
CDR3 protein: CASSGSGTDTNYGYTF

CDR3 length: 15
J gene: TRBJ2-5
D gene: TRBD2
V gene: TRBV20-1
clone size: few
CDR3 DNA: TGCAGTGCTCCGCGTAGCGGGGGGGCCCTGGAGACCCAGTACTTC
CDR3 protein: CSAPRSGGALETQYF